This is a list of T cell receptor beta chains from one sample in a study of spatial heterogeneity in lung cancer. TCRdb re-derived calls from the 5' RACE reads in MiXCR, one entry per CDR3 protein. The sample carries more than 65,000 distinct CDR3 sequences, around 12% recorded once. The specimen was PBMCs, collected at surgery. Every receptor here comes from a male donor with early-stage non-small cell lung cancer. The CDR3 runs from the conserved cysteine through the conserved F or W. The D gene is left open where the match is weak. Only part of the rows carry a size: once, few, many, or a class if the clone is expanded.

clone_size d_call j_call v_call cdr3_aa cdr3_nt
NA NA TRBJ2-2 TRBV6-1 CASSEWGNTGELFF TGTGCCAGCAGTGAATGGGGAAACACCGGGGAGCTGTTTTTT
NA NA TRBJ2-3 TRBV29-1 CSLSSSTDTQYF TGCAGCTTATCGAGTTCCACAGATACGCAGTATTTT
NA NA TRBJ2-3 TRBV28 CASSESTDTQYF TGTGCCAGCAGCGAGAGCACAGATACGCAGTATTTT
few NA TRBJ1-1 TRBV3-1 CASSYQNTEAFF TGTGCCAGCAGCTACCAGAACACTGAAGCTTTCTTT
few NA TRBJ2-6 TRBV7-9 CASSLPVGGAGANVLTF TGTGCCAGCAGCTTACCCGTCGGGGGAGCTGGGGCCAACGTCCTGACTTTC
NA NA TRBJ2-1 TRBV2 CASRLRDNPADEQFF TGTGCCAGCAGACTCAGAGATAACCCGGCCGATGAGCAGTTCTTC
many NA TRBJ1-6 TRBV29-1 CSVRDTTDSPLHF TGCAGCGTTCGGGACACCACTGATTCACCCCTCCACTTT
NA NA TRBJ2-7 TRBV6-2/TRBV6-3 CASSSDRSLGEQYF TGTGCCAGCAGTTCAGACAGGTCCCTGGGGGAGCAGTACTTC
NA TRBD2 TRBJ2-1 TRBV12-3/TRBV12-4 CASSLVALADLEEQFF TGTGCCAGCAGTTTAGTTGCACTAGCGGACCTGGAGGAGCAGTTCTTC
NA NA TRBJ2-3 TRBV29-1 CSVELTLSTDTQYF TGCAGCGTTGAATTGACACTTTCCACAGATACGCAGTATTTT
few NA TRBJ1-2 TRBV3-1 CASSQESQVYGYTF TGTGCCAGCAGCCAAGAGTCCCAGGTGTATGGCTACACCTTC
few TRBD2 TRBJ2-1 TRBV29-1 CSGTSGWDEQFF TGCAGCGGTACTAGCGGGTGGGATGAGCAGTTCTTC
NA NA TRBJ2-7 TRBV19 CASSPRGWPYEQYF TGTGCCAGTAGTCCTCGCGGTTGGCCCTACGAGCAGTACTTC
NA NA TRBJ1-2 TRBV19 CASSIPGAGYTF TGTGCCAGTAGTATACCTGGAGCTGGCTACACCTTC
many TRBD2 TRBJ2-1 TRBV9 CASSASGGDYNEQFF TGTGCCAGCAGCGCTAGCGGGGGGGATTACAATGAGCAGTTCTTC
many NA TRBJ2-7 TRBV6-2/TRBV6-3 CASSYELYEQYF TGTGCCAGCAGTTACGAGCTCTACGAGCAGTACTTC
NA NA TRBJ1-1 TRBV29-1 CSVELGRWAFF TGCAGCGTTGAGCTGGGCCGGTGGGCTTTCTTT
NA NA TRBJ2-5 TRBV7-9 CASSPLGAETQYF TGTGCCAGCAGCCCTCTAGGAGCAGAGACCCAGTACTTC
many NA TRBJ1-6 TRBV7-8 CASSPLRSPLHF TGTGCCAGCAGCCCCCTGCGTTCACCCCTCCACTTT
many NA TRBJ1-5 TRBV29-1 CSVGGRGGQPQHF TGCAGCGTTGGTGGCAGGGGCGGACAGCCCCAGCATTTT
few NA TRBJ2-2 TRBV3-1 CASSQDQPGELFF TGTGCCAGCAGCCAAGATCAGCCCGGGGAGCTGTTTTTT
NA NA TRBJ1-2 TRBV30 CAWTSRGSDYGYTF TGTGCCTGGACCTCGAGGGGGTCGGACTATGGCTACACCTTC
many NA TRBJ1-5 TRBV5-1 CAPTQHGKQGGQPQHF TGCGCCCCAACGCAGCACGGGAAACAGGGTGGTCAGCCCCAGCATTTT
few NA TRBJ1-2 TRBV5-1 CASSRDEDGYTF TGCGCCAGCAGCCGGGACGAAGATGGCTACACCTTC
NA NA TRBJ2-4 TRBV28 CASSRTLGRIKNIQYF TGTGCCAGCAGCCGAACTCTCGGACGGATAAAAAACATTCAGTACTTC
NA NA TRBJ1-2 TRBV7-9 CASSGETYGYTF TGTGCCAGCAGCGGGGAAACTTATGGCTACACCTTC
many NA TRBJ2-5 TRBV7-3 CASSLNGIGETQYF TGTGCCAGCAGCTTAAATGGGATAGGGGAGACCCAGTACTTC